This entry describes one T cell receptor beta chain. The sample belongs to a study of blood T cell repertoires in COVID-19. Study overall: Specimens from acute and convalescent COVID-19 originated in the United States, Italy and Spain. From T cells, B-cell-depleted T cells, or PBMCs came the material, which was cDNA or gDNA.

Original processing methods: Amplified reference gene primers provided the basis for estimating nucleated cell counts. Sequencing used immunoSEQ multiplex PCR; TCRdb keeps in-frame clones, though not all of them. The DNA gave D and trimming, while V, J and clone size come from that table. The sample includes nearly 45,000 clones, around 85% seen only once; the top ten take 25% to 35%. This clonotype was obtained from a woman aged 80 or older with acute or convalescent COVID-19. The sample consisted of peripheral blood.

CDR3 sequence: CASSLTGTGELFF. The DNA of the CDR3 is TGTGCCAGCAGCTTGACAGGGACCGGGGAGCTGTTTTTT. This sequence joins TRBV5-6 and TRBJ2-2, with TRBD1 as a possible D gene (6 bases). Germline V CDR1 and CDR2: SGHDT, YYEEEE. The CDR3 runs to 13 residues. The V end was cut by 1 base, the J end by 5 bases, with 6 bases between.